Following are 16 T cell receptor beta chains from one sample sequenced in a study of T cells after yellow fever vaccination. Each CDR3 protein gets one entry after TCRdb re-called the 5' RACE reads with MiXCR. The table shows 250,000 or so distinct CDR3 sequences, with approximately 3.5% occurring only once. The sequencing used PBMCs, collected 15 days after the yellow fever booster vaccination. The receptors stem from a young man who received the YFV17D yellow fever vaccine.

This clonotype was observed many times. This chain connects TRBV25-1 to TRBJ2-2, with 7 bases matching TRBD2. V gave up 1 base and J gave up 6 bases; unmatched junction bases: 2. The CDR3 loop spans 14 amino acids. Germline values: CDR1 MGHDK, CDR2 SYGVNS. The CDR3 DNA follows: TGTGCCAGCAGTGAATGGGAGGGGTCCGGGGAGCTGTTTTTT. It translates to CASSEWEGSGELFF.

This clonotype has a count of ten or more. The chain employs TRBV5-1 and TRBJ2-7; 7 nucleotides align to TRBD1. The V gene's germline CDR1 is SGHRS and CDR2 YFSETQ. V lost 5 bases to trimming and J lost 3 bases; unmatched junction nucleotides: 14. CDR3 length: 16 amino acids. As DNA, the CDR3 is TGCGCCAGCAGGAATCCGGGACAGCTGAGGGACTACGAGCAGTACTTC. Protein product: CASRNPGQLRDYEQYF. Looking up the rest from reference TRBV5-1 and TRBJ2-7 gives the full variable domain: KAGVTQTPRYLIKTRGQQVTLSCSPISGHRSVSWYQQTPGQGLQFLFEYFSETQRNKGNFPGRFSGRQFSNSRSEMNVSTLELGDSALYLCASRNPGQLRDYEQYFGPGTRLTVT.

This clonotype was detected ten times or more. This rearrangement joins TRBV7-8 to TRBJ1-5, with TRBD1 as a possible D gene (6 bases). This CDR3 has 17 amino acids. Germline V gene sequence: CDR1 SGHVS, CDR2 FQNEAQ. The germline V and J ends were trimmed by 5 bases and 2 bases, with 19 bases remaining between them. CDR3 region: CASSQGPQGRGNQPQHF. DNA of the CDR3: TGTGCCAGCAGCCAGGGGCCACAGGGTCGGGGCAATCAGCCCCAGCATTTT.

This clonotype was observed at least ten times. The chain carries TRBV25-1 and TRBJ1-1; maybe TRBD1 (6 bases). The V gene lost 3 bases and the J gene lost 0 bases, with 14 bases spanning the gap. CDR3 length: 16 residues. CDR1 and CDR2 from the germline V gene are MGHDK and SYGVNS. CDR3 in DNA: TGTGCCAGCAGTGACAGGGGAGTCCCCATGAACACTGAAGCTTTCTTT. As protein: CASSDRGVPMNTEAFF.

This clonotype was seen repeatedly, ten times or more. The V and J genes are TRBV10-3 and TRBJ1-2; 9 nucleotides align to TRBD1. The CDR3 contains 14 residues. V shed 6 bases and J 1 base; nucleotides not matched to a gene: 3. In germline, CDR1 is ENHRY, CDR2 SYGVKD. The CDR3 reads CAISGTGINYGYTF. In DNA, the CDR3 is TGTGCCATCAGCGGGACAGGGATTAACTATGGCTACACCTTC.

In this sample, this clonotype turned up many times. CDR3 coding DNA: TGCAGCGTTGGACAGAACACTGAAGCTTTCTTT. This gives the protein CSVGQNTEAFF. This rearrangement joins TRBV29-1 to TRBJ1-1; unclear D gene. Germline V gives CDR1 SQVTM, CDR2 ANQGSEA. The CDR3 spans 11 residues. Trimming took off 4 bases at V and 1 base at J, with 4 bases between the two ends.

This clonotype was recorded at least ten times. This chain uses TRBV4-3 with TRBJ1-5; no firm D call. The V end lost 0 bases, the J end lost 6 bases, and 9 bases lay between the germline ends. This CDR3 has 14 amino acids. Germline CDR1 LGHNA, CDR2 YSLEER. The chain's CDR3 is CASSQEDGRQPQHF. CDR3 DNA sequence: TGCGCCAGCAGCCAAGAAGACGGGCGTCAGCCCCAGCATTTT.

This clonotype was detected many times. In nucleotides, the CDR3 is TGCAGTGTCCCCCGGCCAGGGGAGGCTGAAGCTTTCTTT. Protein product: CSVPRPGEAEAFF. The chain has TRBV20-1 and TRBJ1-1, with D possibly being TRBD1 (6 bases). The CDR3 has 13 residues. Between the trimmed V and J ends, which lost 7 bases and 6 bases, there was a span of 18 bases. The germline V gene encodes CDR1 DFQATT and CDR2 SNEGSKA (reference sequence).

This clonotype was seen repeatedly, ten times or more. The V call is TRBV20-1, the J call TRBJ1-5, with a possible D match to TRBD1 (5 bases). The germline gives CDR1 DFQATT, CDR2 SNEGSKA (reference sequence). The ends were cut back, 2 bases at V and 4 bases at J, with 15 bases in the middle. The CDR3 extends over 15 amino acids. CDR3 nucleotides: TGCAGTGCTAGACGGGGGATGCGGCTGAATCAGCCCCAGCATTTT. Its translation: CSARRGMRLNQPQHF.

This clonotype was seen ten or more times. The gene calls are TRBV7-7 and TRBJ2-3, with D perhaps matching TRBD1 (6 bases). Germline values: CDR1 SSHAT, CDR2 FNYEAQ (reference sequence). V lost 5 bases and J 2 bases, leaving 11 bases between the germline ends. The CDR3 consists of 14 residues. Here the CDR3 reads CASSQDSITDTQYF. CDR3 nucleotides: TGTGCCAGCAGCCAGGACAGTATCACAGATACGCAGTATTTT.

The sample holds a few counts of this clonotype. V and J are TRBV5-1 and TRBJ2-1; TRBD2 matches 8 bases. CDR3 length: 18 amino acids. Trimming removed 0 bases from V and 1 base from J; junction bases left unmatched: 9. Germline CDR1 SGHRS, CDR2 YFSETQ. The CDR3 region is CASSLVFAGGGSYNEQFF. The CDR3 nucleotides are TGCGCCAGCAGCTTGGTGTTCGCGGGGGGTGGTTCCTACAATGAGCAGTTCTTC.

This clonotype was recorded at least ten times. The chain employs TRBV6-1 and TRBJ2-7; D may be TRBD1 (6 bases). Trimming stripped 0 bases from V and 3 bases from J, with 15 bases between. This CDR3 region has 16 residues. Germline V CDR1 and CDR2: MNHNS, SASEGT. The DNA for the CDR3 is TGTGCCAGCAGTGAAGCTTCCGTCCAGGGGATCTACGAGCAGTACTTC. It is translated as CASSEASVQGIYEQYF.

The chain combines TRBV5-4 with TRBJ1-6, with unresolved D. V was cut by 4 bases and J by 0 bases, with 8 bases left in between. CDR1 and CDR2 from the germline V gene are SGHNT and YYREEE (reference sequence). CDR3 length: 15 amino acids. The CDR3 DNA reads TGTGCCAGCAGCCCGGAGGGCTCCTATAATTCACCCCTCCACTTT. Protein: CASSPEGSYNSPLHF.

In its sample, this clonotype was seen many times. The chain couples TRBV19 to TRBJ1-5; unclear D gene. Trimming shortened V by 11 bases and J by 5 bases, and 10 bases separated the two germline ends. Germline V gene sequence: CDR1 LNHDA, CDR2 SQIVND (reference sequence). The CDR3 has 11 amino acids. DNA of the CDR3: TGTGCCGGAGGGCGGGATCAGCCCCAGCATTTT. Protein sequence: CAGGRDQPQHF. The entire variable domain, with the rest obtained from reference TRBV19 and TRBJ1-5, is as follows: DGGITQSPKYLFRKEGQNVTLSCEQNLNHDAMYWYRQDPGQGLRLIYYSQIVNDFQKGDIAEGYSVSREKKESFPLTVTSAQKNPTAFYLCAGGRDQPQHFGDGTRLSIL.

Points on this clonotype: A much larger clone differs from this one at a single base, so this may be a read error. The genes are TRBV10-3 and TRBJ1-5, with a weak D call TRBD1 (6 bases). The length of the CDR3 is 13 residues. Germline V gene sequence: CDR1 ENHRY, CDR2 SYGVKD. The chain's CDR3 is CAIRADRNQTQHF. DNA for the CDR3: TGTGCCATCAGGGCAGACAGGAATCAGACCCAGCATTTT.

This clonotype was seen repeatedly, ten times or more. No conserved phenylalanine or tryptophan is present at the end of the CDR3, so a read error is the likely explanation. V and J are TRBV20-1 and TRBJ1-2; D is possibly TRBD1 (5 bases). The germline V and J ends were trimmed by 5 bases and 3 bases, with 16 bases remaining between them. The CDR3 extends over 14 amino acids. The V gene's germline CDR1 is DFQATT and CDR2 SNEGSKA (reference sequence). The CDR3 protein is CSAAGGGDHYGYTS. DNA of the CDR3: TGCAGTGCTGCGGGGGGAGGAGACCACTATGGCTACACCTCC.